The rows below give T cell receptor beta chains drawn from one sample of a study of patients and donors after allogeneic stem cell transplantation. One entry per CDR3 protein, called by TCRdb with MiXCR from the RT-PCR reads. The sample holds more than 850,000 distinct CDR3 sequences, roughly 18% seen once. Specimen: blood, either unsorted or a sorted T cell fraction (not recorded which). The source is a human donor who was either an allogeneic HSCT recipient or a stem cell or donor lymphocyte infusion donor (not recorded which). It is not recorded whose cells these are; they may come from a transplant donor. CDR3s include the opening cysteine and the closing phenylalanine or tryptophan. Fields, in order: clone size, J gene, V gene, D gene, CDR3 protein, CDR3 DNA. D genes are given only for firm matches. Expanded clones get a size class; other rows say once, few or many, or leave the size out.

clone size: -
J gene: TRBJ2-3
V gene: TRBV4-3
D gene: -
CDR3 protein: CASSQKTGGPFSTDTQYF
CDR3 DNA: TGCGCCAGCAGCCAGAAAACAGGAGGGCCATTTAGCACAGATACGCAGTATTTT

clone size: few
J gene: TRBJ2-7
V gene: TRBV4-1
D gene: -
CDR3 protein: CASSQDVGWEQYF
CDR3 DNA: TGCGCCAGCAGCCAAGATGTGGGGTGGGAGCAGTACTTC

clone size: -
J gene: TRBJ1-5
V gene: TRBV19
D gene: -
CDR3 protein: CASTGSTSNQPQHF
CDR3 DNA: TGTGCCAGTACTGGGAGCACGAGCAATCAGCCCCAGCATTTT

clone size: few
J gene: TRBJ2-1
V gene: TRBV27
D gene: -
CDR3 protein: CASSPVGNEQFF
CDR3 DNA: TGTGCCAGCAGTCCCGTGGGGAATGAGCAGTTCTTC

clone size: few
J gene: TRBJ1-1
V gene: TRBV12-3/TRBV12-4
D gene: -
CDR3 protein: CASSSSDRGIWAEAFF
CDR3 DNA: -

clone size: few
J gene: TRBJ2-7
V gene: TRBV20-1
D gene: TRBD2
CDR3 protein: CSLGGTSYEQYF
CDR3 DNA: TGCAGTCTCGGGGGGACTTCCTACGAGCAGTACTTC

clone size: -
J gene: TRBJ1-1
V gene: TRBV12-3/TRBV12-4
D gene: -
CDR3 protein: CASGPNNRVNTEAFF
CDR3 DNA: TGTGCCAGCGGGCCCAATAACAGGGTAAACACTGAAGCTTTCTTT

clone size: -
J gene: TRBJ2-5
V gene: TRBV5-1
D gene: TRBD2
CDR3 protein: CASSLPGLAGGAQETQYF
CDR3 DNA: TGCGCCAGCAGCTTGCCGGGACTAGCGGGAGGTGCCCAAGAGACCCAGTACTTC

clone size: few
J gene: TRBJ2-7
V gene: TRBV20-1
D gene: -
CDR3 protein: CSARGSAGRTYEQYF
CDR3 DNA: TGCAGTGCTAGAGGCTCGGCGGGAAGAACCTACGAGCAGTACTTC

clone size: -
J gene: TRBJ2-1
V gene: TRBV7-9
D gene: -
CDR3 protein: CASSPSPLGLFYNEQFF
CDR3 DNA: TGTGCCAGCAGCCCGAGCCCCCTCGGACTATTCTACAATGAGCAGTTCTTC